This T cell receptor beta chain appears in the sequencing data of a study of T-cell memory formation after mild COVID-19. Study at large: Clusters were largely donor specific.

Study-level points and caveats: Whether day 37 second-wave clones are SARS-CoV-2-specific was not confirmed.

This clonotype was detected only a few times. The target antigen is unknown. 5'RACE, which relied on constant-segment primers, yielded TCR alpha and TCR beta cDNA libraries carrying sample barcodes and UMIs. TCRdb ran MiXCR on the 5' RACE reads and lists one entry per CDR3 protein. The sample yields approximately 570,000 distinct CDR3 sequences, over 15% seen once. The CDR3 covers 15 residues. Trimming cost V 4 bases and J 0 bases; bases outside gene matches: 5. The germline V gene has CDR1 KGHDR and CDR2 SFDVKD. The clonotype was recovered from an adult woman who had mild COVID-19 (a few samples of this study predate the infection). Cell type and time point are not known. This sequence joins TRBV24-1 and TRBJ2-7; 7 positions match TRBD1. The sequencing sample was made of PBMCs or a T cell subset sorted from them (not recorded which). The CDR3, as DNA: TGTGCCACCAGTGACGGACAGGCATCCTCCTACGAGCAGTACTTC. Its protein is CATSDGQASSYEQYF.